This TCR beta chain was observed in a study of Graves' ophthalmopathy and Graves' hyperthyroidism. Hyperthyroidism patients were newly diagnosed, ill under 2 months, and aged 18 to 65 years. The diagnosis combined clinical symptoms, thyroxine, TRAb, thyroid ultrasound and orbital computed tomography scans. The CDR3 runs 19 residues. V was clipped by 3 bases and J by 4 bases; unmatched bases: 19. Study-wide points: The model achieved 70.59% sensitivity and roughly 72% specificity for ophthalmopathy progression. The blood repertoire also included most expanded thyroid clonotypes above 0.001 frequency.

This clonotype appeared many times. Its target is unknown. Investigators amplified TCR beta CDR3 regions from RNA transcripts. HTBI primers served in a first-round RT-PCR, which a second-round multiplex PCR followed. TCRdb redid the calling of the multiplex PCR reads with MiXCR, one entry per CDR3 protein. This repertoire shows 350,000 to 450,000 distinct CDR3 sequences, 20% to 25% found once; its top ten account for under 3%. This chain links TRBV12-3 or TRBV12-4 with TRBJ2-7; 9 bases are shared with TRBD1. What was sequenced was peripheral blood. This clonotype originated in a woman aged 18-29 years with stable Graves' hyperthyroidism. For the CDR3, the DNA is TGTGCCAGCAGTTTTGCCCTGGGACAGGGAAGAGTGTACGGATACGAGCAGTACTTC. Translated: CASSFALGQGRVYGYEQYF.